The rows below give T cell receptor beta chains drawn from one sample of a study of metastatic and nonmetastatic thyroid tumors. With MiXCR, TCRdb reprocessed the PCR reads. The table includes some 25,000 clones, more than 20% detected once. Sequences were obtained from blood. These receptors were taken from a male donor with papillary thyroid cancer or a benign thyroid nodule (not recorded which). Some clones in this sample may be carry-over from other donors' samples. Each CDR3 is given with its conserved first and last residue. The order of the fields is V gene, clone size, D gene, J gene, CDR3 protein, CDR3 DNA. A D gene is named only where the DNA matches it firmly. Expanded clones get a size class; other rows say once, few or many, or leave the size out.

V gene: TRBV7-9
clone size: many
D gene: TRBD2
J gene: TRBJ2-5
CDR3 protein: CASLPGLADEETQYF
CDR3 DNA: TGTGCCAGTCTGCCGGGACTAGCGGACGAAGAGACCCAGTACTTC

V gene: TRBV2
clone size: once
D gene: NA
J gene: TRBJ2-7
CDR3 protein: CASSRCNYEQYF
CDR3 DNA: TGTGCCAGCAGTCGGTGCAACTACGAGCAGTACTTC

V gene: TRBV7-9
clone size: many
D gene: NA
J gene: TRBJ2-2
CDR3 protein: CASSAPLVQAGELFF
CDR3 DNA: TGTGCCAGCAGCGCGCCCCTGGTGCAGGCCGGGGAGCTGTTTTTT

V gene: TRBV7-3
clone size: NA
D gene: TRBD1
J gene: TRBJ2-4
CDR3 protein: CASSLGDRAIQNIQYF
CDR3 DNA: TGTGCCAGCAGCTTAGGTGACAGGGCAATCCAAAACATTCAGTACTTC

V gene: TRBV5-1
clone size: few
D gene: NA
J gene: TRBJ2-5
CDR3 protein: CASSFNGQSQETQYF
CDR3 DNA: TGCGCCAGCAGCTTCAACGGCCAGAGCCAAGAGACCCAGTACTTC

V gene: TRBV12-3/TRBV12-4
clone size: many
D gene: NA
J gene: TRBJ2-3
CDR3 protein: CASTRGAVEGTDTQYF
CDR3 DNA: TGTGCCAGTACCCGAGGGGCGGTTGAAGGGACAGATACGCAGTATTTT

V gene: TRBV29-1
clone size: few
D gene: NA
J gene: TRBJ1-3
CDR3 protein: CSVIAPNSGNTIYF
CDR3 DNA: TGCAGCGTGATCGCTCCTAATTCTGGAAACACCATATATTTT

V gene: TRBV6-1
clone size: medium-sized
D gene: NA
J gene: TRBJ2-1
CDR3 protein: CASSERSGASVSYNEQFF
CDR3 DNA: TGTGCCAGCAGTGAAAGGTCTGGGGCTAGTGTCTCGTACAATGAGCAGTTCTTC

V gene: TRBV5-5
clone size: few
D gene: TRBD2
J gene: TRBJ2-7
CDR3 protein: CASSLRTSGTYEQYF
CDR3 DNA: TGTGCCAGCAGCTTAAGGACTAGCGGGACCTACGAGCAGTACTTC

V gene: TRBV2
clone size: few
D gene: NA
J gene: TRBJ1-6
CDR3 protein: CASMGGNSPLHF
CDR3 DNA: TGTGCCAGCATGGGTGGGAATTCACCCCTCCACTTT

V gene: TRBV15
clone size: many
D gene: NA
J gene: TRBJ1-5
CDR3 protein: CATSRDDQPQHF
CDR3 DNA: TGTGCCACCAGCAGAGATGACCAGCCCCAGCATTTT

V gene: TRBV30
clone size: NA
D gene: NA
J gene: TRBJ2-5
CDR3 protein: CAWSTGTGQETQYF
CDR3 DNA: TGTGCCTGGAGTACCGGGACGGGGCAAGAGACCCAGTACTTC

V gene: TRBV9
clone size: many
D gene: TRBD1
J gene: TRBJ1-1
CDR3 protein: CASSGGQQSNTEAFF
CDR3 DNA: TGTGCCAGCAGCGGGGGACAGCAGAGTAACACTGAAGCTTTCTTT

V gene: TRBV30
clone size: medium-sized
D gene: TRBD1
J gene: TRBJ1-2
CDR3 protein: CAWSVRGLVNYGYTF
CDR3 DNA: TGTGCCTGGAGTGTTAGGGGGCTGGTGAACTATGGCTACACCTTC

V gene: TRBV28
clone size: many
D gene: TRBD1
J gene: TRBJ2-7
CDR3 protein: CASTINPRTGHEQYF
CDR3 DNA: TGTGCCAGCACCATCAACCCGAGGACAGGGCACGAGCAGTACTTC

V gene: TRBV7-8
clone size: NA
D gene: TRBD1
J gene: TRBJ1-2
CDR3 protein: CASSLGDSIYGYTF
CDR3 DNA: TGTGCCAGCAGCTTGGGGGACAGCATTTATGGCTACACCTTC

V gene: TRBV19
clone size: many
D gene: NA
J gene: TRBJ2-7
CDR3 protein: CASSGPYYEQYF
CDR3 DNA: TGTGCCAGTAGCGGACCTTACTACGAGCAGTACTTC

V gene: TRBV6-1
clone size: medium-sized
D gene: NA
J gene: TRBJ2-1
CDR3 protein: CASSPSGEAYNEQFF
CDR3 DNA: TGTGCCAGCAGCCCCTCGGGGGAGGCTTACAATGAGCAGTTCTTC

V gene: TRBV5-6
clone size: many
D gene: NA
J gene: TRBJ1-6
CDR3 protein: CASSLSRTPLHF
CDR3 DNA: TGTGCCAGCAGCTTGAGTAGGACACCCCTCCACTTT

V gene: TRBV15
clone size: few
D gene: NA
J gene: TRBJ2-7
CDR3 protein: CSTSIARGQYEQYF
CDR3 DNA: TGTTCCACCAGCATAGCCAGGGGTCAATACGAGCAGTACTTC

V gene: TRBV9
clone size: many
D gene: TRBD1
J gene: TRBJ2-7
CDR3 protein: CASSFGQGALDEQYF
CDR3 DNA: TGTGCCAGCAGCTTCGGACAGGGGGCGTTGGACGAGCAGTACTTC

V gene: TRBV19
clone size: medium-sized
D gene: NA
J gene: TRBJ1-3
CDR3 protein: CASSPGTSGNTIYF
CDR3 DNA: TGTGCCAGTAGTCCCGGGACGTCTGGAAACACCATATATTTT

V gene: TRBV6-1
clone size: many
D gene: NA
J gene: TRBJ2-1
CDR3 protein: CASWQAVNNEQFF
CDR3 DNA: TGTGCCAGCTGGCAGGCTGTAAACAATGAGCAGTTCTTC

V gene: TRBV7-8
clone size: few
D gene: NA
J gene: TRBJ2-1
CDR3 protein: CASSLAGHEQFF
CDR3 DNA: TGTGCCAGCAGCTTAGCGGGGCATGAGCAGTTCTTC

V gene: TRBV28
clone size: medium-sized
D gene: TRBD1
J gene: TRBJ1-2
CDR3 protein: CASSDPGQGAEGYTF
CDR3 DNA: TGTGCCAGCAGTGACCCAGGACAGGGGGCGGAAGGCTACACCTTC

V gene: TRBV19
clone size: many
D gene: TRBD1
J gene: TRBJ2-2
CDR3 protein: CASSMIGQGQTGELFF
CDR3 DNA: TGTGCCAGTAGTATGATAGGACAGGGGCAGACCGGGGAGCTGTTTTTT

V gene: TRBV6-1
clone size: NA
D gene: TRBD1
J gene: TRBJ2-7
CDR3 protein: CASIDRGQDEQYF
CDR3 DNA: TGTGCCAGTATTGATAGGGGGCAGGACGAGCAGTACTTC

V gene: TRBV20-1
clone size: many
D gene: TRBD2
J gene: TRBJ2-1
CDR3 protein: CSARDQGGLAGAPKQFF
CDR3 DNA: TGCAGTGCTAGAGATCAGGGGGGATTAGCGGGAGCCCCAAAGCAGTTCTTC

V gene: TRBV29-1
clone size: medium-sized
D gene: NA
J gene: TRBJ2-2
CDR3 protein: CSVEGGGNTGELFF
CDR3 DNA: TGCAGCGTTGAGGGGGGGGGCAACACCGGGGAGCTGTTTTTT

V gene: TRBV18
clone size: NA
D gene: NA
J gene: TRBJ2-7
CDR3 protein: CASSLESYEQYF
CDR3 DNA: TGTGCCAGCTCACTGGAGAGCTACGAGCAGTACTTC

V gene: TRBV27
clone size: few
D gene: NA
J gene: TRBJ1-6
CDR3 protein: CASSLRGYNSPLHF
CDR3 DNA: TGTGCCAGCAGTTTAAGGGGGTATAATTCACCCCTCCACTTT

V gene: TRBV6-1
clone size: many
D gene: TRBD2
J gene: TRBJ2-4
CDR3 protein: CASSGEAKNIQYF
CDR3 DNA: TGTGCCTCAAGCGGGGAAGCCAAAAACATTCAGTACTTC

V gene: TRBV11-2
clone size: NA
D gene: NA
J gene: TRBJ2-7
CDR3 protein: CASSPSGQGRDYEQYF
CDR3 DNA: TGTGCCAGCAGTCCAAGCGGGCAGGGAAGGGACTACGAGCAGTACTTC

V gene: TRBV20-1
clone size: NA
D gene: NA
J gene: TRBJ2-1
CDR3 protein: CSARDWGANYNEQFF
CDR3 DNA: TGCAGTGCTAGAGATTGGGGGGCCAACTACAATGAGCAGTTCTTC

V gene: TRBV25-1
clone size: few
D gene: NA
J gene: TRBJ2-3
CDR3 protein: CASSERDSSLADTQYF
CDR3 DNA: TGTGCCAGCAGTGAACGGGACTCCAGTCTCGCAGATACGCAGTATTTT

V gene: TRBV12-3/TRBV12-4
clone size: NA
D gene: NA
J gene: TRBJ2-7
CDR3 protein: CASSSTSSYEQYF
CDR3 DNA: TGTGCCAGCAGTAGTACTAGCTCCTACGAGCAGTACTTC

V gene: TRBV6-1
clone size: many
D gene: NA
J gene: TRBJ2-1
CDR3 protein: CASSRNLGAGEQFF
CDR3 DNA: TGTGCCAGCAGTCGGAACCTGGGGGCAGGGGAGCAGTTCTTC